The entry below gives a single T cell receptor beta chain sequence along with its context. The target antigen is unknown. The data were produced by immunoSEQ multiplex PCR, yet TCRdb's version contains in-frame clones alone and is incomplete. The table includes 70,000 to 95,000 clones, around 94% detected once. The sample comes from a study of OX40 agonist ivuxolimab in advanced cancers. Findings of the study overall: At doses 0.1 to 3.0 mg/kg, CD4+ and CD8+ clones expanded. CD8+ T cells (on average) carried more expanded clones than CD4+ T cells.

Enrollment shut out patients with autoimmune disease history or systemic immunosuppression. V was clipped by 0 bases and J by 0 bases, with 9 bases between them. This CDR3 region has 16 residues. CDR1 and CDR2 (germline): LGHNA, YSLEER. This clonotype originated in an adult with an advanced solid tumor such as melanoma, head and neck, liver or kidney cancer. This chain joins TRBV4-3 and TRBJ2-1; D gene ambiguous. The starting material was CD4+ or CD8+ T cells sorted from blood, obtained in a trial of the OX40 agonist ivuxolimab. CDR3 in amino acids: CASSQDYHSSYNEQFF. The CDR3 nucleotides are TGCGCCAGCAGCCAAGATTACCACAGCTCCTACAATGAGCAGTTCTTC.